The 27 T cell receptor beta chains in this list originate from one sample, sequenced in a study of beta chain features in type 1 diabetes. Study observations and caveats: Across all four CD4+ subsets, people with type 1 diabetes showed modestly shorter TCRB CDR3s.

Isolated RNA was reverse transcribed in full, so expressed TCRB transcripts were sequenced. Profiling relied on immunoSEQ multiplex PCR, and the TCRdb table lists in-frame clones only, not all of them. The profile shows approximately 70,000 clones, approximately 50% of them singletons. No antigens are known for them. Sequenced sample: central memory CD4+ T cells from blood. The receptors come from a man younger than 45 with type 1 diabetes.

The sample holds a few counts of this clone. CDR3 sequence: CAWGLDSYNEQFF. The CDR3 nucleotides read TGTGCCTGGGGACTAGACTCCTACAATGAGCAGTTCTTC. The chain uses TRBV30 and TRBJ2-1, with 7 nucleotides matching TRBD2. The V and J ends lost 5 bases and 0 bases, in that order; junction bases with no gene match: 1. The CDR3 loop spans 13 amino acids. Germline V gene data show CDR1 as GTSNPN and CDR2 as SVGIG (reference sequence).

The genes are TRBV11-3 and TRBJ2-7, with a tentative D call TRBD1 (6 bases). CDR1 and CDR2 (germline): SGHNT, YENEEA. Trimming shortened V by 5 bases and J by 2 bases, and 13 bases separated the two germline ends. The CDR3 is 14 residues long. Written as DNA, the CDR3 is TGTGCCAGCAGCCCGTCAGGGGAAGCCTACGAGCAGTACTTC. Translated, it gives CASSPSGEAYEQYF. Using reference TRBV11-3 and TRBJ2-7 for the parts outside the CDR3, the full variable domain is EAGVVQSPRYKIIEKKQPVAFWCNPISGHNTLYWYLQNLGQGPELLIRYENEEAVDDSQLPKDRFSAERLKGVDSTLKIQPAELGDSAVYLCASSPSGEAYEQYFGPGTRLTVT.

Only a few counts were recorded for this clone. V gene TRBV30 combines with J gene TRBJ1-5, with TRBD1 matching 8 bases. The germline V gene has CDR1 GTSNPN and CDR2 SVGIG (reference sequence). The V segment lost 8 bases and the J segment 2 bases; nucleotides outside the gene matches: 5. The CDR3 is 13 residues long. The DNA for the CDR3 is TGTGCCGCTCAGACAGGGGGCAATCAGCCCCAGCATTTT. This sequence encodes CAAQTGGNQPQHF. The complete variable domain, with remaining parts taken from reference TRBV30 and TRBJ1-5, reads SQTIHQWPATLVQPVGSPLSLECTVEGTSNPNLYWYRQAAGRGLQLLFYSVGIGQISSEVPQNLSASRPQDRQFILSSKKLLLSDSGFYLCAAQTGGNQPQHFGDGTRLSIL.

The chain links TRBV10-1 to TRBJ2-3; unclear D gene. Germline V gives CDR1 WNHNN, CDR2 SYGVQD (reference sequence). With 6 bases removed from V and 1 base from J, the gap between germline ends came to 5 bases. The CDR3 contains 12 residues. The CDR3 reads CASSSGTDTQYF. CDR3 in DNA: TGCGCCAGCAGCTCGGGCACAGATACGCAGTATTTT.

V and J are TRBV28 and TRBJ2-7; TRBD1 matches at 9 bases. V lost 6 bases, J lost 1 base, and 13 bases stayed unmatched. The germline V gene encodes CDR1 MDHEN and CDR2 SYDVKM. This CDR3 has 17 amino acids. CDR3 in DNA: TGTGCCAGCAGCAATTCCCGGGACAGGGAGAAGTCCTACGAGCAGTACTTC. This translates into CASSNSRDREKSYEQYF.

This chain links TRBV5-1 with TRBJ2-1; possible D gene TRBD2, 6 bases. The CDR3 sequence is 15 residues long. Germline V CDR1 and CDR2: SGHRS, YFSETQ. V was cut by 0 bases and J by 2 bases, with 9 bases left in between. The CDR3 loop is CASSLAASAYNEQFF. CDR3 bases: TGCGCCAGCAGCTTGGCGGCTAGCGCCTACAATGAGCAGTTCTTC.

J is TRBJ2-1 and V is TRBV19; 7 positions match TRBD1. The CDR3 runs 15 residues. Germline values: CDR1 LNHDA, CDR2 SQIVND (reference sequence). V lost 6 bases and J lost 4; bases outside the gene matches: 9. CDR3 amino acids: CASRVSRTGYNEQFF. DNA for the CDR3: TGTGCCAGTAGGGTTTCCAGGACAGGATACAATGAGCAGTTCTTC.

DNA for the CDR3: TGCGCCAGCAGCCAAGTTTCCGGACAGTCCTACGAGCAGTACTTC. Its protein product is CASSQVSGQSYEQYF. This sequence joins TRBV4-1 and TRBJ2-7, with a weak D call TRBD1 (6 bases). The V and J ends lost 1 base and 1 base respectively, with 11 bases between them. The V gene's germline CDR1 is MGHRA and CDR2 YSYEKL. The CDR3 length is 15 residues.

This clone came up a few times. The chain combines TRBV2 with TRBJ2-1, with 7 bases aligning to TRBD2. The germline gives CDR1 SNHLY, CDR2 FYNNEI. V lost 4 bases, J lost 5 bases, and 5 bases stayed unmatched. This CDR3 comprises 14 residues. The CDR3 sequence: CASSAGTNNNEQFF. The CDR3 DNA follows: TGTGCCAGCAGTGCCGGGACTAATAACAATGAGCAGTTCTTC.

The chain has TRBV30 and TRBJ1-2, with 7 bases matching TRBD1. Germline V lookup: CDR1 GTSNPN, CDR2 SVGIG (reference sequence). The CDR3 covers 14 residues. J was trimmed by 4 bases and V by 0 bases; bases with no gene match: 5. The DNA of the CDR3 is TGTGCCTGGAGTGTAAAGACAGGGACCTATGGCTACACCTTC. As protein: CAWSVKTGTYGYTF.

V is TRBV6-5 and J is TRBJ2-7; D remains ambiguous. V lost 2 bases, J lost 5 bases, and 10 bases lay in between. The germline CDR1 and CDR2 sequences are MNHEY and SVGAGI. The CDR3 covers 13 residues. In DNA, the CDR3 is TGTGCCAGCAGTTACCGTGGCCGTAACGAGCAGTACTTC. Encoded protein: CASSYRGRNEQYF.

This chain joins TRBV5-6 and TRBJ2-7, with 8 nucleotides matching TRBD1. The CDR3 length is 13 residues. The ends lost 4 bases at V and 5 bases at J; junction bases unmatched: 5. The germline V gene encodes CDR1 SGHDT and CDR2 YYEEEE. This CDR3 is CASSRQGMNEQYF. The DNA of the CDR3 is TGTGCCAGCAGCAGACAGGGGATGAACGAGCAGTACTTC.

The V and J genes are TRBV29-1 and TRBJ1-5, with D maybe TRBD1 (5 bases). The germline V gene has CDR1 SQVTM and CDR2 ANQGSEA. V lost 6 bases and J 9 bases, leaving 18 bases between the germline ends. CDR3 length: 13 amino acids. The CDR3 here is CSVLDGGGRPQHF. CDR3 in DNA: TGCAGCGTCTTAGACGGGGGAGGTCGGCCCCAGCATTTT.

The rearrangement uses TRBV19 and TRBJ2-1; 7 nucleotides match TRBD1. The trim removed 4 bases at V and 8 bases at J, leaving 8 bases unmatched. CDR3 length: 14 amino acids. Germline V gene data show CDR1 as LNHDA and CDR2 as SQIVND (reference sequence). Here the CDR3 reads CASSRARGSDEQFF. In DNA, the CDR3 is TGTGCCAGTAGTAGGGCCAGGGGGAGCGATGAGCAGTTCTTC. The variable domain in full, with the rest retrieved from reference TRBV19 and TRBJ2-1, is DGGITQSPKYLFRKEGQNVTLSCEQNLNHDAMYWYRQDPGQGLRLIYYSQIVNDFQKGDIAEGYSVSREKKESFPLTVTSAQKNPTAFYLCASSRARGSDEQFFGPGTRLTVL.

CDR3 amino acids: CASSLDPTGSYEQYF. The CDR3 nucleotides read TGTGCCAGCAGCTTAGACCCTACCGGTTCCTACGAGCAGTACTTC. The chain is built from TRBV11-2 and TRBJ2-7; D not resolved. The germline V gene encodes CDR1 SGHAT and CDR2 FQNNGV. The CDR3 spans 15 residues. V gave up 0 bases and J gave up 1 base, with 10 bases separating them.

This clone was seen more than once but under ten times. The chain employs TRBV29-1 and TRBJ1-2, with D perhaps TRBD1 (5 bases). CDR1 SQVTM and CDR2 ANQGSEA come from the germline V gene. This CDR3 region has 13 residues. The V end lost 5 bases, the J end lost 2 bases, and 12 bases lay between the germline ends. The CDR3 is CSVPWAGNYGYTF. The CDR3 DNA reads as TGCAGCGTTCCCTGGGCAGGGAACTATGGCTACACCTTC. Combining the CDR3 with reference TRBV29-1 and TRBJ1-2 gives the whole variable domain SAVISQKPSRDICQRGTSLTIQCQVDSQVTMMFWYRQQPGQSLTLIATANQGSEATYESGFVIDKFPISRPNLTFSTLTVSNMSPEDSSIYLCSVPWAGNYGYTFGSGTRLTVV.

CDR3 loop: CASSSSSGNTIYF. CDR3 sequence (DNA): TGTGCCAGCAGTTCCAGCTCTGGAAACACCATATATTTT. The rearrangement links TRBV6-6 to TRBJ1-3; D gene unclear. The CDR3 is made up of 13 amino acids. The V gene's germline CDR1 is MNHNY and CDR2 SVGAGI (reference sequence). V lost 4 bases and J lost 0, with 4 bases in between.

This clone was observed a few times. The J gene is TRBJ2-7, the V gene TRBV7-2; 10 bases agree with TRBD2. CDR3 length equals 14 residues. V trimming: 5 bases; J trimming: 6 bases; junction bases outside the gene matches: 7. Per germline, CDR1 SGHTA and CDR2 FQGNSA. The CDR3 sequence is CASSPASGRGEQYF. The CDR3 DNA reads TGTGCCAGCAGCCCAGCTAGCGGGAGAGGCGAGCAGTACTTC.

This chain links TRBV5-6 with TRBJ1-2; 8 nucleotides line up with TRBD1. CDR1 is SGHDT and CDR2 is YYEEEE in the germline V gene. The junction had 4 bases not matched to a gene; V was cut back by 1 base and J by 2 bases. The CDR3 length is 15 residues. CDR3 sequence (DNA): TGTGCCAGCAGCTTGAGGACAGGGACCAACTATGGCTACACCTTC. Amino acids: CASSLRTGTNYGYTF.

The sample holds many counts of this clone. The CDR3 loop reads CAIGDRGLGEQYF. In nucleotides, the CDR3 is TGTGCCATCGGGGACAGGGGGCTTGGCGAGCAGTACTTC. The chain carries TRBV10-3 and TRBJ2-7; the match to TRBD1 covers 12 bases. The CDR3 contains 13 residues. The germline V gene has CDR1 ENHRY and CDR2 SYGVKD. V was pared by 8 bases and J by 6 bases, with 5 bases of the junction left unmatched.

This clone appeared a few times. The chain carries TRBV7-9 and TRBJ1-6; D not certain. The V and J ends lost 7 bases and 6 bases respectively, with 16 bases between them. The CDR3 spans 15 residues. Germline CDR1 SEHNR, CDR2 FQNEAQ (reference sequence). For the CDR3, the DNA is TGTGCCAGCACCGCCTCGGCAGGTCTTAATTCACCCCTCCACTTT. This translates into CASTASAGLNSPLHF.

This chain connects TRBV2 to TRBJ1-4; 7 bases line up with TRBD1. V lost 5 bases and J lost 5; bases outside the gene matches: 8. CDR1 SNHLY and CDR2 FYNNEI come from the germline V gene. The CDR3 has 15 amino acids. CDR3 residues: CASSNSGQLNEKLFF. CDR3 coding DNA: TGTGCCAGCAGTAATTCGGGACAGCTAAATGAAAAACTGTTTTTT.

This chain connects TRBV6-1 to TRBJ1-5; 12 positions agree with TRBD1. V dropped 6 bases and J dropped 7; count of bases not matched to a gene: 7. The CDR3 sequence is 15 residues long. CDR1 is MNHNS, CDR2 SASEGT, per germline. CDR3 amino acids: CASRAGTGGIQPQHF. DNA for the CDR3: TGTGCCAGCAGGGCCGGGACAGGGGGCATCCAGCCCCAGCATTTT.

The CDR3 DNA reads TGCGCCAGCAGCGTCCGACAGGGGGCCAACGAGCAGTACTTC. This translates into CASSVRQGANEQYF. This rearrangement joins TRBV5-1 to TRBJ2-7; 10 nucleotides match TRBD1. Germline V gene lookup returns CDR1 SGHRS and CDR2 YFSETQ. The CDR3 is made up of 14 amino acids. Germline trimming cut 4 bases from V and 5 bases from J; bases unmatched to any gene: 6.

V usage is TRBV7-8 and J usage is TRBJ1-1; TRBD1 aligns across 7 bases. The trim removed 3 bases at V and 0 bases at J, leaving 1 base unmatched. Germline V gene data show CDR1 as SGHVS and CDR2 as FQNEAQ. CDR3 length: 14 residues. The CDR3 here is CASSFDRVNTEAFF. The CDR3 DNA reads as TGTGCCAGCAGCTTCGACAGGGTGAACACTGAAGCTTTCTTT.

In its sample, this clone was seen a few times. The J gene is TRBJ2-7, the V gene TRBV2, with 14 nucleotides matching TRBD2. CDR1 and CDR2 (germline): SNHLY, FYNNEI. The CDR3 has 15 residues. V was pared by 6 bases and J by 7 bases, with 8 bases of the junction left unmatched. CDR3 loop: CASRVGLAGVKEQYF. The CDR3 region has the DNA TGTGCCAGCAGAGTGGGACTAGCGGGAGTAAAAGAGCAGTACTTC.

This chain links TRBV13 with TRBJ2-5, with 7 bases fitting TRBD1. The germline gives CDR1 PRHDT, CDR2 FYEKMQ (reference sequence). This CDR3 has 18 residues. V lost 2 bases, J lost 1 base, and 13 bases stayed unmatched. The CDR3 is CASSLRRSYPGGQETQYF. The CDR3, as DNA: TGTGCCAGCAGCTTAAGACGGTCCTACCCAGGGGGCCAAGAGACCCAGTACTTC.